The present T cell receptor beta chain was sequenced within a study of blood T cell repertoires in COVID-19. This CDR3 contains 17 residues. CDR1 is WNHNN and CDR2 is SYGVQD in the germline V gene (reference sequence). Germline trimming cut 0 bases from V and 3 bases from J; bases unmatched to any gene: 6. Authors' methods: Reference gene primer amplification yielded estimated nucleated cell counts. Only in-frame clones appear in the TCRdb table, and some are missing; sequencing was by immunoSEQ multiplex PCR. Clone size and V and J calls were adopted from that table, with D and trimming inferred from the DNA. The data hold under 300,000 clones, with roughly 80% observed a single time.

This chain links TRBV10-1 with TRBJ2-1, with TRBD2 identical over 9 bases. The sequence was obtained from a human donor with COVID-19, enrolled during active disease. The donor label of this sample is uncertain. The sequencing input was peripheral blood. CDR3 nucleotide sequence: TGCGCCAGCAGTGAGTCCGGTGGTAGCGGGGGCTACAATGAGCAGTTCTTC. Its translation: CASSESGGSGGYNEQFF.